The next 27 T cell receptor beta chains were all read from a single sample in a study of T cells in tumors after PD-1 blockade. Clones were read by immunoSEQ multiplex PCR, and TCRdb kept only the in-frame ones, dropping some. Among about 33,000 clones listed, over 75% were seen once. This specimen consisted of PBMCs, obtained before anti-PD-1 treatment. The receptors were gathered from a human donor with basal cell carcinoma.

This chain connects TRBV24-1 to TRBJ1-2; weak D call: TRBD1 (5 bases). Germline CDR1 and CDR2: KGHDR and SFDVKD. Trimming stripped 4 bases from V and 8 bases from J, with 22 bases between. CDR3 size: 16 residues. The CDR3 DNA is TGTGCCACCAGTGACCCGGGGCGGGGGAGGGAACGCGGCTACACCTTC. Its translation: CATSDPGRGRERGYTF.

The table lists this clone with a few counts. The chain joins TRBV4-1 to TRBJ2-7, with D unclear. This CDR3 has 15 residues. Germline loops: CDR1 MGHRA, CDR2 YSYEKL. With 2 bases removed from V and 2 bases from J, the gap between germline ends came to 13 bases. The chain's CDR3 is CASSQNVGLTYEQYF. CDR3 nucleotide sequence: TGCGCCAGCAGCCAAAACGTGGGATTAACCTACGAGCAGTACTTC.

V usage is TRBV29-1 and J usage is TRBJ2-5; a weak D match, TRBD2 (8 bases). The CDR3 consists of 14 residues. The V and J ends lost 3 bases and 5 bases respectively, with 16 bases between them. Germline loops: CDR1 SQVTM, CDR2 ANQGSEA. The CDR3 spells CSVERGATGETQYF. The CDR3 DNA reads TGCAGCGTTGAGCGGGGGGCGACAGGGGAGACCCAGTACTTC.

The CDR3 DNA sequence: TGTGCCTTCCCGAGGGGGGCCTATGGCTACACCTTC. As protein: CAFPRGAYGYTF. J is TRBJ1-2 and V is TRBV30, with a tentative D call TRBD1 (6 bases). V was cut by 7 bases and J by 4 bases, with 13 bases left in between. The CDR3 runs to 12 residues. Germline assignment: CDR1 GTSNPN and CDR2 SVGIG (reference sequence). Full variable domain (outside the CDR3, taken from reference TRBV30 and TRBJ1-2): SQTIHQWPATLVQPVGSPLSLECTVEGTSNPNLYWYRQAAGRGLQLLFYSVGIGQISSEVPQNLSASRPQDRQFILSSKKLLLSDSGFYLCAFPRGAYGYTFGSGTRLTVV.

The chain couples TRBV7-2 to TRBJ2-5, with D tentatively TRBD1 or TRBD2 (6 bases each). Trimming took 4 bases from V and 5 from J, leaving 17 bases between them. Looked up from germline, CDR1 is SGHTA and CDR2 is FQGNSA. The CDR3 is 15 amino acids. The CDR3 reads CASSSGRNRAETQYF. CDR3 bases: TGTGCCAGCAGCTCGGGGAGGAACAGGGCTGAGACCCAGTACTTC.

This clone showed up just once. This chain connects TRBV7-2 to TRBJ1-3; possible D gene TRBD1, 5 bases. The V end lost 2 bases, the J end lost 2 bases, and 16 bases lay between the germline ends. The CDR3 consists of 17 residues. CDR1 is SGHTA and CDR2 is FQGNSA in the germline V gene. The CDR3 DNA reads TGTGCCAGCAGCTTATCACCCGGGACGGGGACTGGAAACACCATATATTTT. As protein: CASSLSPGTGTGNTIYF.

The V and J genes are TRBV5-1 and TRBJ1-6; no clear D. The V gene lost 0 bases and the J gene lost 7 bases, with 11 bases spanning the gap. This CDR3 has 15 amino acids. Germline V gene lookup returns CDR1 SGHRS and CDR2 YFSETQ. Here the CDR3 DNA reads TGCGCCAGCAGCTTGGAATTGTGGGCCAATTCACCCCTCCACTTT. This encodes CASSLELWANSPLHF.

The chain couples TRBV28 to TRBJ2-2; TRBD2 aligns across 11 bases. This CDR3 is 16 amino acids long. V was clipped by 4 bases and J by 4 bases; unmatched bases: 5. CDR1 and CDR2 from the germline V gene are MDHEN and SYDVKM. The CDR3 DNA reads TGTGCCAGCAGTTCTAGCGGGAGGATCGTCACCGGGGAGCTGTTTTTT. Its translation is CASSSSGRIVTGELFF.

The chain is built from TRBV7-9 and TRBJ1-2; D unclear. Germline V lookup: CDR1 SEHNR, CDR2 FQNEAQ (reference sequence). V was cut by 5 bases and J by 11 bases, with 12 bases left in between. The CDR3 has 11 residues. For the CDR3, the DNA is TGTGCCAGCAGCCCAGGCGACGGTTACACCTTC. Translating gives CASSPGDGYTF.

The sample holds one count of this clone. The rearrangement links TRBV4-3 to TRBJ2-3; possibly TRBD2 for D (6 bases). CDR1 is LGHNA and CDR2 is YSLEER in the germline V gene. The V and J ends lost 4 bases and 0 bases respectively, with 17 bases between them. The CDR3 totals 17 residues. CDR3 residues: CASSRTGRGSSTDTQYF. The CDR3 nucleotides are TGCGCCAGCAGCCGTACCGGGCGGGGATCTAGCACAGATACGCAGTATTTT.

This clone was seen only a few times. This rearrangement joins TRBV7-9 to TRBJ2-2; 7 nucleotides line up with TRBD1. Germline CDR1 SEHNR, CDR2 FQNEAQ (reference sequence). The CDR3 length is 13 residues. Unmatched junction bases numbered 4, after V lost 7 bases and J lost 5 bases. CDR3 bases: TGTGCCAGCACCTACAGGGGAACCGGGGAGCTGTTTTTT. This codes for CASTYRGTGELFF.

This chain uses TRBV6-1 with TRBJ2-5; D unclear. Trimming left V 0 bases short and J 1 base short, with 9 bases between. The CDR3 has 15 residues. Germline V CDR1 and CDR2: MNHNS, SASEGT. The chain's CDR3 is CASSEAPITQETQYF. The CDR3 bases are TGTGCCAGCAGTGAAGCGCCAATAACCCAAGAGACCCAGTACTTC.

This clone was recorded only once. J is TRBJ1-2 and V is TRBV7-9; no reliable D call. Germline CDR1 and CDR2: SEHNR and FQNEAQ (reference sequence). The length of the CDR3 is 14 residues. Trimming cost V 1 base and J 1 base, with 7 bases left between them. The CDR3 region is CASSLGSGNYGYTF. The CDR3 region has the DNA TGTGCCAGCAGCTTAGGCAGCGGTAACTATGGCTACACCTTC.

This chain connects TRBV7-2 to TRBJ2-4, with D uncertain. CDR1 SGHTA and CDR2 FQGNSA come from the germline V gene. V lost 1 base and J 0 bases, leaving 10 bases between the germline ends. There are 16 residues in the CDR3. The DNA of the CDR3 is TGTGCCAGCAGCTTAGTGGTGGATCTAGCCAAAAACATTCAGTACTTC. Translating gives CASSLVVDLAKNIQYF.

This chain connects TRBV5-4 to TRBJ1-1; D is ambiguous. The germline V gene has CDR1 SGHNT and CDR2 YYREEE (reference sequence). With 2 bases removed from V and 1 base from J, the gap between germline ends came to 6 bases. The CDR3 sequence is 13 residues long. The CDR3 region is CASSFSQNTEAFF. The CDR3 nucleotides read TGTGCCAGCAGCTTCTCCCAGAACACTGAAGCTTTCTTT.

The gene calls are TRBV19 and TRBJ1-1; no firm D call. Germline values: CDR1 LNHDA, CDR2 SQIVND (reference sequence). Trimming removed 4 bases at V and 7 bases at J, with 7 bases between. This CDR3 is built from 11 residues. In DNA, the CDR3 is TGTGCCAGTAGTACAGAACGTGAAGCTTTCTTT. Translating gives CASSTEREAFF.

The rearrangement links TRBV20-1 to TRBJ2-7; 12 nucleotides line up with TRBD1. CDR3 length: 16 amino acids. CDR1 is DFQATT and CDR2 is SNEGSKA in the germline V gene (reference sequence). The ends lost 3 bases at V and 7 bases at J; junction bases unmatched: 13. The CDR3 DNA follows: TGCAGTGCTAGTAGGGAATTCGGGACAGGGGGCAGTGAGCAGTACTTC. Its protein is CSASREFGTGGSEQYF.

The chain links TRBV25-1 to TRBJ2-1, with 7 nucleotides matching TRBD2. CDR1 MGHDK and CDR2 SYGVNS come from the germline V gene. V was clipped by 5 bases and J by 10 bases; unmatched bases: 17. This CDR3 contains 16 residues. CDR3 in amino acids: CASSRSTRPGGREQFF. The CDR3 region has the DNA TGTGCCAGCAGTAGATCCACTCGACCCGGGGGGAGGGAGCAGTTCTTC. The variable domain in full, completed from reference TRBV25-1 and TRBJ2-1, reads EADIYQTPRYLVIGTGKKITLECSQTMGHDKMYWYQQDPGMELHLIHYSYGVNSTEKGDLSSESTVSRIRTEHFPLTLESARPSHTSQYLCASSRSTRPGGREQFFGPGTRLTVL.

The J gene is TRBJ2-1, the V gene TRBV7-9; 9 nucleotides match TRBD1. The ends lost 2 bases at V and 9 bases at J; junction bases unmatched: 11. CDR3 length: 16 amino acids. From germline, CDR1 is SEHNR and CDR2 FQNEAQ (reference sequence). The DNA for the CDR3 is TGTGCCAGCAGCTTAAGCGGGACAGGGCAATATACTGAGCAGTTCTTC. This sequence encodes CASSLSGTGQYTEQFF. Full variable domain (rest looked up from reference TRBV7-9 and TRBJ2-1): DTGVSQNPRHKITKRGQNVTFRCDPISEHNRLYWYRQTLGQGPEFLTYFQNEAQLEKSRLLSDRFSAERPKGSFSTLEIQRTEQGDSAMYLCASSLSGTGQYTEQFFGPGTRLTVL.

This sequence joins TRBV14 and TRBJ1-1; D unclear. The germline gives CDR1 SGHDN, CDR2 FVKESK. Between the trimmed V and J ends, which lost 4 bases and 3 bases, there was a span of 9 bases. This CDR3 is 13 amino acids long. The DNA for the CDR3 is TGTGCCAGCAGCCCCCAGGCGTACACTGAAGCTTTCTTT. It encodes CASSPQAYTEAFF.

V usage is TRBV6-2 or TRBV6-3 and J usage is TRBJ1-2, with D tentatively TRBD1 (6 bases). V lost 6 bases and J lost 3, with 11 bases in between. The CDR3 is 13 residues long. The germline CDR1 and CDR2 sequences are MNHEY and SVGEGT. CDR3 loop: CASSPEGDYGYTF. The CDR3 bases are TGTGCCAGCAGCCCAGAGGGGGACTATGGCTACACCTTC.

The rearrangement joins TRBV4-3 to TRBJ2-1, with TRBD2 as a possible D gene (6 bases). This CDR3 region has 16 residues. Trimming cost V 0 bases and J 4 bases, with 13 bases left between them. Germline CDR1 reads LGHNA; CDR2 reads YSLEER. CDR3 residues: CASSQEVSSGYNEQFF. The CDR3 nucleotides are TGCGCCAGCAGCCAAGAAGTTTCCAGCGGGTACAATGAGCAGTTCTTC.

The CDR3 is CASSHQRSGANVLTF. For the CDR3, the DNA is TGTGCCAGCAGCCATCAGCGCTCTGGGGCCAACGTCCTGACTTTC. The V gene is TRBV7-3, the J gene TRBJ2-6; D remains ambiguous. The CDR3 runs 15 residues. In germline, CDR1 is SGHTA, CDR2 FQGTGA. Trimming took off 5 bases at V and 0 bases at J, with 8 bases between the two ends.

V gene TRBV7-3 combines with J gene TRBJ1-4; D gene ambiguous. This CDR3 is 14 amino acids long. Per the germline V gene, CDR1 is SGHTA and CDR2 is FQGTGA. Trimming stripped 3 bases from V and 2 bases from J, with 7 bases between. CDR3 nucleotide sequence: TGTGCCAGCAGCTTGTCACGGACTAATGAAAAACTGTTTTTT. Translation: CASSLSRTNEKLFF.

The rearrangement uses TRBV5-4 and TRBJ1-2; D perhaps matches TRBD1 (5 bases). This CDR3 region has 15 residues. Germline CDR1 is SGHNT and CDR2 is YYREEE (reference sequence). V lost 0 bases to trimming and J lost 5 bases, with 14 bases between them. CDR3 DNA sequence: TGTGCCAGCAGCTTGGAGGGACGTAGTTATTATGGCTACACCTTC. Amino acids: CASSLEGRSYYGYTF.

The chain uses TRBV6-6 and TRBJ1-3, with no clear D. The V end lost 5 bases, the J end lost 2 bases, and 16 bases lay between the germline ends. This CDR3 has 16 residues. Germline CDR1 and CDR2: MNHNY and SVGAGI (reference sequence). The CDR3 bases are TGTGCCAGCAGTCCCGGAGGTAGCGGAACTGGAAACACCATATATTTT. This gives the protein CASSPGGSGTGNTIYF.

This clone was seen more than once but under ten times. The chain recombines TRBV14 with TRBJ1-4; the D gene is possibly TRBD1 (5 bases). With 5 bases removed from V and 0 bases from J, the gap between germline ends came to 10 bases. CDR1 is SGHDN and CDR2 is FVKESK in the germline V gene. This CDR3 is 15 amino acids long. The CDR3 region has the DNA TGTGCCAGCAGCAAAAGGGGACCAACTAATGAAAAACTGTTTTTT. Its translation is CASSKRGPTNEKLFF.